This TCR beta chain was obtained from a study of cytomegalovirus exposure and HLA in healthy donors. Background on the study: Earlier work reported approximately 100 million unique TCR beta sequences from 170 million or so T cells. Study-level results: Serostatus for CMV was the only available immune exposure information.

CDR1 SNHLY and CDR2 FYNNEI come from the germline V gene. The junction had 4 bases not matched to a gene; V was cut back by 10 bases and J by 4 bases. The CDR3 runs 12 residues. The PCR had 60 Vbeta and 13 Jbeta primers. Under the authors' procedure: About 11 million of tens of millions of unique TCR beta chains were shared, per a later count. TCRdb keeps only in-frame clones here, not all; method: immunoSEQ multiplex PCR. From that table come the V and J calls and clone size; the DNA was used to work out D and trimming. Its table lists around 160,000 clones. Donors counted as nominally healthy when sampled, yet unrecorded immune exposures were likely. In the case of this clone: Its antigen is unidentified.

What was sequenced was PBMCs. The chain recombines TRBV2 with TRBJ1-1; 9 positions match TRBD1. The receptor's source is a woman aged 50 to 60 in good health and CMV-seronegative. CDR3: CAIETGGTEAFF. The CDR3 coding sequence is TGTGCCATCGAGACAGGGGGCACTGAAGCTTTCTTT.